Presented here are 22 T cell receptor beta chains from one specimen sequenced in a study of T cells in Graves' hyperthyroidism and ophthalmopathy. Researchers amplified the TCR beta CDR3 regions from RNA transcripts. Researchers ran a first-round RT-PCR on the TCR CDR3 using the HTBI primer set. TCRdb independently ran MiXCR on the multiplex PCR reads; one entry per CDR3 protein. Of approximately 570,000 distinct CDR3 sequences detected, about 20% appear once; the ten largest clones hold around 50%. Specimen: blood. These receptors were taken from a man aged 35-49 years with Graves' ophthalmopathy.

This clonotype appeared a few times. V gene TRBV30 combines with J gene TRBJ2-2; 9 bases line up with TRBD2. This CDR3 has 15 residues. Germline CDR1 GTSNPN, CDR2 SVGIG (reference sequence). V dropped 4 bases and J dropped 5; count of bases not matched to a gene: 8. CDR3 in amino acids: CAWNGGGAWTGELFF. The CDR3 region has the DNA TGTGCCTGGAACGGCGGGGGGGCATGGACCGGGGAGCTGTTTTTT.

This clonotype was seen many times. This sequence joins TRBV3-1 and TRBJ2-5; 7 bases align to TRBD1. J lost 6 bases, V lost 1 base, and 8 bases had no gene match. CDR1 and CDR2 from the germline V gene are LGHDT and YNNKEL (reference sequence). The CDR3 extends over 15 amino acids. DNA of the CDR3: TGTGCCAGCAGCCAAGGAGGGGGCAGCGAAAAGACCCAGTACTTC. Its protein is CASSQGGGSEKTQYF.

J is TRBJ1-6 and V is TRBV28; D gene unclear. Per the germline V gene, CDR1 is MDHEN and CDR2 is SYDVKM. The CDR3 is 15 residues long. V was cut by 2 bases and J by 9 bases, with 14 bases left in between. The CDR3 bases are TGTGCCAGCAGTTTAGGAGCCCCCCTAGCTTCACCCCTCCACTTT. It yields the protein CASSLGAPLASPLHF.

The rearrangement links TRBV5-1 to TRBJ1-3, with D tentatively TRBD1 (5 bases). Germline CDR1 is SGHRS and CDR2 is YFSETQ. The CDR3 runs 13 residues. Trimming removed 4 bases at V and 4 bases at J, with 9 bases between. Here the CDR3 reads CASSREGGNTIYF. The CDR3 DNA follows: TGCGCCAGCAGCCGTGAGGGGGGAAACACCATATATTTT.

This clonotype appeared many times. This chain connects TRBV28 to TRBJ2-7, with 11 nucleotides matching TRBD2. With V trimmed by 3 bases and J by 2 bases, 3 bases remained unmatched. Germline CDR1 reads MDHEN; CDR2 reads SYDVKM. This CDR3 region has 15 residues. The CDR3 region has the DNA TGTGCCAGCAGTTTCACTAGCGGGAGTGCCTACGAGCAGTACTTC. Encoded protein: CASSFTSGSAYEQYF.

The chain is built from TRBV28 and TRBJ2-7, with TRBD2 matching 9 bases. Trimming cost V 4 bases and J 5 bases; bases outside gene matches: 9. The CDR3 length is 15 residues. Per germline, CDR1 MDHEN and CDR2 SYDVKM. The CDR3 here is CASSYNSGSLNEQYF. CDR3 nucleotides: TGTGCCAGCAGTTATAATAGCGGGAGTCTCAACGAGCAGTACTTC.

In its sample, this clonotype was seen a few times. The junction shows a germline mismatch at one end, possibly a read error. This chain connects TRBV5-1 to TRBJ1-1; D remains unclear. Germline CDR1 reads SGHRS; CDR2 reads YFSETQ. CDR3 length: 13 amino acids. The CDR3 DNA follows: TGCGCCAGCCAACGCACGGCCAGCACTGAAACTTTCTTT. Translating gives CASQRTASTETFF.

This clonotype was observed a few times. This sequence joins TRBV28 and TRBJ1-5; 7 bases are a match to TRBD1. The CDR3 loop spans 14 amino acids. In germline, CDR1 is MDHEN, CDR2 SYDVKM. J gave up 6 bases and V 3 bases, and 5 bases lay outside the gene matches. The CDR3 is CASSFYRGGQPQHF. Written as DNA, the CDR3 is TGTGCCAGCAGTTTTTACAGGGGCGGTCAGCCCCAGCATTTT.

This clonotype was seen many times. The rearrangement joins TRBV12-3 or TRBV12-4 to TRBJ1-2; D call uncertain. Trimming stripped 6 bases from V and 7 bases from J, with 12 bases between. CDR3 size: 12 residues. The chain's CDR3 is CASSWGKIGYTF. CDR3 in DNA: TGTGCCAGCAGCTGGGGAAAAATTGGCTACACCTTC.

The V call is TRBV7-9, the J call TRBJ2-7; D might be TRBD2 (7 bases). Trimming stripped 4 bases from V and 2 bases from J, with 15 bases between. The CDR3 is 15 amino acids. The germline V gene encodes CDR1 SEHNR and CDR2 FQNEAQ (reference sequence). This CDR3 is CASSSPEGGAYEQYF. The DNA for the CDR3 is TGTGCCAGCAGCTCCCCCGAGGGGGGGGCCTACGAGCAGTACTTC.

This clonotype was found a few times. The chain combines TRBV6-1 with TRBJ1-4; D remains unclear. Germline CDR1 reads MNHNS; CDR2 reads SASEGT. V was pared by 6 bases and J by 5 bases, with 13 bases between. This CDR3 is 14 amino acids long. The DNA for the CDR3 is TGTGCCAGCAGAGGCCGTTTCGGGAATGAAAAACTGTTTTTT. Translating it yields CASRGRFGNEKLFF.

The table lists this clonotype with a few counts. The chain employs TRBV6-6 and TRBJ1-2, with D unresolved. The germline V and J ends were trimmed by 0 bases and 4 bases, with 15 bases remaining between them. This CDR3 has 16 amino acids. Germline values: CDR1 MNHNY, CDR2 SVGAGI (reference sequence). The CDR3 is CASSYSFPYGSYGYTF. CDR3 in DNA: TGTGCCAGCAGTTACTCTTTTCCTTATGGCAGCTATGGCTACACCTTC.

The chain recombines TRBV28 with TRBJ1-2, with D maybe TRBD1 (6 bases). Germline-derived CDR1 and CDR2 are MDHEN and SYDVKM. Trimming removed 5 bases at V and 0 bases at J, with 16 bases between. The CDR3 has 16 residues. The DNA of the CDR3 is TGTGCCAGCAGTCCGGGGGCCCCCGGAGCTAACTATGGCTACACCTTC. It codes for CASSPGAPGANYGYTF.

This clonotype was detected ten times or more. The CDR3: CASSFSAGGRNEQFF. CDR3 bases: TGCGCCAGCAGCTTTTCAGCGGGGGGGCGGAATGAGCAGTTCTTC. The genes are TRBV5-1 and TRBJ2-1; 10 bases line up with TRBD2. This CDR3 region has 15 residues. Germline values: CDR1 SGHRS, CDR2 YFSETQ. V lost 2 bases and J lost 7; bases outside the gene matches: 6.

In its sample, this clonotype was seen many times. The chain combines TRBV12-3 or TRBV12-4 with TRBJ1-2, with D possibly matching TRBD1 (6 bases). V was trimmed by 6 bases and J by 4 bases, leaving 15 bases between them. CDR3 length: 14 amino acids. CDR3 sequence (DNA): TGTGCCAGCAGATCTCAACAGGGATCCTATGGCTACACCTTC. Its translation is CASRSQQGSYGYTF.

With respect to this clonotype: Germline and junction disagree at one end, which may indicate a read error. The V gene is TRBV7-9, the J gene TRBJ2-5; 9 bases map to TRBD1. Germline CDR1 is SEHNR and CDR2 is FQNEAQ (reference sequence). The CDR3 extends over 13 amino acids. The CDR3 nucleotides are TGTGCCAGCAGCTCCCGCGGGACAGGGACCGAGTACTTC. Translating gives CASSSRGTGTEYF.

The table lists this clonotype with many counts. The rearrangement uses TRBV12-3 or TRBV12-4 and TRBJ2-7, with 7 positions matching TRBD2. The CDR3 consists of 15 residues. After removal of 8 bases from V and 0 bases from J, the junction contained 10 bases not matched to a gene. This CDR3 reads CASSSGLAVSYEQYF. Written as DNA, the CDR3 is TGTGCCAGCTCTTCTGGGCTAGCGGTCTCCTACGAGCAGTACTTC.

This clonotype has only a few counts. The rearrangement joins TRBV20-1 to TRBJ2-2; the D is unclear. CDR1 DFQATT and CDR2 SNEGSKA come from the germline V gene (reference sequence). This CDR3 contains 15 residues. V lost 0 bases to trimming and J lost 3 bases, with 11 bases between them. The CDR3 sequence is CSARDHTRYTGELFF. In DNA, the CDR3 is TGCAGTGCTAGAGATCACACCAGGTACACCGGGGAGCTGTTTTTT.

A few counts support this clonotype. This CDR3 is CASSWRAGAYNEQFF. The CDR3, as DNA: TGTGCCAGCAGTTGGCGAGCGGGGGCCTACAATGAGCAGTTCTTC. V gene TRBV6-2 or TRBV6-3 combines with J gene TRBJ2-1; TRBD2 matches 8 bases. This CDR3 has 15 residues. J lost 2 bases, V lost 4 bases, and 4 bases had no gene match. Germline CDR1 MNHEY, CDR2 SVGEGT.

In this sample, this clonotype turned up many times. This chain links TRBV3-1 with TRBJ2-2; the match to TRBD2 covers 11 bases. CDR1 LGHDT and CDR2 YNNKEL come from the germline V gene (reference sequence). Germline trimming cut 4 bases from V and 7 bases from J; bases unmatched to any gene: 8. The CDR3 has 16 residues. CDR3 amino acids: CASSPPGLAGNGELFF. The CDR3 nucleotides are TGTGCCAGCAGCCCCCCCGGACTAGCGGGTAACGGGGAGCTGTTTTTT.

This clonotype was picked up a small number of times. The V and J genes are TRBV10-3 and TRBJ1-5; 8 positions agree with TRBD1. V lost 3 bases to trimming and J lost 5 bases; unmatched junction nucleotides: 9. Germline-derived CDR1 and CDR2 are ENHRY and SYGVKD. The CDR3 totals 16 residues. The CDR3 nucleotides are TGTGCCATCAGTGAAGGACAGGGTTGGGGAGATCAGCCCCAGCATTTT. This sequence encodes CAISEGQGWGDQPQHF.

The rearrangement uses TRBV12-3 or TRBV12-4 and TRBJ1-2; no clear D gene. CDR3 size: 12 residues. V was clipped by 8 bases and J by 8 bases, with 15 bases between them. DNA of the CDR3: TGTGCCAGCTGGAGGGAAATTAGGGGCTACACCTTC. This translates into CASWREIRGYTF.